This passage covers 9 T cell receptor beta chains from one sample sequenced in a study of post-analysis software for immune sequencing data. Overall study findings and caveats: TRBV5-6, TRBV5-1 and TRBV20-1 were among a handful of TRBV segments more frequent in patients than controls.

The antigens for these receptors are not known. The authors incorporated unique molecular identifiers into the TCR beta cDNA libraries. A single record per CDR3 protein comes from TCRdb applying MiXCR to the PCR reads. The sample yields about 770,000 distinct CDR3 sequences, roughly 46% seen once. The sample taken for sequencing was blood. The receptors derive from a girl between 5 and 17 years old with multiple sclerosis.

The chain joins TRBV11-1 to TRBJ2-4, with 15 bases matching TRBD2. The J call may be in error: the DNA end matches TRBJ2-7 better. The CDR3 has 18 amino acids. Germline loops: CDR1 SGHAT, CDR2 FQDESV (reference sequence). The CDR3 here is CASSLASGLAGGTYEQYF. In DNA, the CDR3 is TGTGCCAGCAGCTTAGCTTCGGGACTAGCGGGAGGAACATACGAGCAGTACTTC.

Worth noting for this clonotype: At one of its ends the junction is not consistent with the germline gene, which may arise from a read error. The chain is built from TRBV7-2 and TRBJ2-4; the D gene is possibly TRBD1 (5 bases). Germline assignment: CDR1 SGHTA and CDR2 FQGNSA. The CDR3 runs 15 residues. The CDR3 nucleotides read TGTGCCAGCAGCTTCCTAGGGGTAGGCAAAAACATTCGGTACTTC. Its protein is CASSFLGVGKNIRYF.

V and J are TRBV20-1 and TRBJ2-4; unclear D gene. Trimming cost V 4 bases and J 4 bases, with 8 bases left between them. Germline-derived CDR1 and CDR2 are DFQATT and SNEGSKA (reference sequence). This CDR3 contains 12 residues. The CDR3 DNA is TGCAGTGCTATGAACGAGAAAAACATTCAGTACTTC. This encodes CSAMNEKNIQYF.

The CDR3 region has the DNA TGCGCCAGCAGCTTGGGACAGATTTTCAACTATGGCTACACCTTC. This encodes CASSLGQIFNYGYTF. The chain is built from TRBV5-1 and TRBJ1-2, with a tentative D call TRBD1 (5 bases). V dropped 0 bases and J dropped 2 bases, with 11 bases sitting between them. CDR3 length: 15 residues. Germline V gene lookup returns CDR1 SGHRS and CDR2 YFSETQ.

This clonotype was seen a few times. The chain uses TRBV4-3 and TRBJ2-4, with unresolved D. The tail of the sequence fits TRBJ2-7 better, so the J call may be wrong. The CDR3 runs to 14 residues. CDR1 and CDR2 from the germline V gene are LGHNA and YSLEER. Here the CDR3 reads CASSQDSANYEQYF. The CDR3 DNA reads TGCGCCAGCAGCCAAGATTCCGCTAACTACGAGCAGTACTTC.

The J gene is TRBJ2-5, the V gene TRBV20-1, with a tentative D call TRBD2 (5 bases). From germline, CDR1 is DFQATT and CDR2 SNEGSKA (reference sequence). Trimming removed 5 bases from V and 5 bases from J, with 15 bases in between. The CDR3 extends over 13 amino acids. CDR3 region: CSARSSGMETQYF. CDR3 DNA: TGCAGTGCTCGAAGTTCGGGAATGGAGACCCAGTACTTC.

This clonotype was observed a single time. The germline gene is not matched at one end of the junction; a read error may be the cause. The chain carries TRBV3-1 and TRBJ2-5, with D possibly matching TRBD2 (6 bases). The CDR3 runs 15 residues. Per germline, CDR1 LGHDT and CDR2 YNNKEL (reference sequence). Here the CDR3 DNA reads TGTGCCGGCAGCCAAGATAGGAGGGTCCAAGAGACCCAGTACTTC. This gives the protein CAGSQDRRVQETQYF.

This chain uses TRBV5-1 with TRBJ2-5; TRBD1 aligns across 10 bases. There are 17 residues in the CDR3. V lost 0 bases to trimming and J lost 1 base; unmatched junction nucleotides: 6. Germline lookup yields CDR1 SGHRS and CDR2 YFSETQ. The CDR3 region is CASSLDWDRGSQETQYF. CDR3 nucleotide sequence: TGCGCCAGCAGCTTGGATTGGGACAGGGGATCCCAAGAGACCCAGTACTTC.

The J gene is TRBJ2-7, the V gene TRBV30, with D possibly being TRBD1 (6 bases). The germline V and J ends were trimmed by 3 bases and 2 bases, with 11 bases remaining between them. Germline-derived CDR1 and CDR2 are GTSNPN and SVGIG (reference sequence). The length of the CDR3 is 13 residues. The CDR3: CAWRATGPYEQYF. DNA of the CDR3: TGTGCCTGGAGAGCTACAGGGCCCTACGAGCAGTACTTC.